A selection of T cell receptor beta chains follows, all from one sample in a study of blood T cell repertoires in COVID-19. The table came from immunoSEQ multiplex PCR; TCRdb's copy has only in-frame clones and leaves some out. The sample gives under 300,000 clones, 88% of which show up once; less than 3% is in the top ten. The sequenced sample was PBMCs or T cells enriched from blood (not recorded which). The source of these receptors is a woman aged 45-65 years who had recovered from COVID-19. CDR3s include the opening cysteine and the closing phenylalanine or tryptophan. D genes are given only for firm matches. Expanded clones get a size class; other rows say once, few or many, or leave the size out.

abundance: .; j_gene: TRBJ1-2; d_gene: .; v_gene: TRBV24-1; CDR3aa: CATSAMDGGGYGYTF; CDR3nt: TGTGCCACCAGTGCTATGGACGGGGGGGGCTATGGCTACACCTTC
abundance: .; j_gene: TRBJ1-5; d_gene: TRBD1; v_gene: TRBV19; CDR3aa: CASSEDRQPQHF; CDR3nt: TGTGCCAGTAGTGAGGACAGGCAGCCCCAGCATTTT
abundance: .; j_gene: TRBJ2-2; d_gene: TRBD1; v_gene: TRBV6-5; CDR3aa: CASSPTGTNTGELFF; CDR3nt: TGTGCCAGCAGTCCGACAGGGACGAACACCGGGGAGCTGTTTTTT
abundance: .; j_gene: TRBJ2-4; d_gene: TRBD2; v_gene: TRBV4-2; CDR3aa: CASSRMVGLAGVGKNIQYF; CDR3nt: TGTGCCAGCAGCCGAATGGTAGGACTAGCGGGAGTTGGCAAAAACATTCAGTACTTC
abundance: .; j_gene: TRBJ1-5; d_gene: .; v_gene: TRBV7-2; CDR3aa: CASSSNRGNQPQHF; CDR3nt: TGTGCCAGCAGCTCAAACAGAGGCAATCAGCCCCAGCATTTT
abundance: .; j_gene: TRBJ1-5; d_gene: .; v_gene: TRBV24-1; CDR3aa: CATSEASNQPQHF; CDR3nt: TGTGCCACCAGTGAGGCTTCCAATCAGCCCCAGCATTTT
abundance: .; j_gene: TRBJ2-3; d_gene: .; v_gene: TRBV7-9; CDR3aa: CASSPRGDTQYF; CDR3nt: TGTGCCAGCAGCCCTAGAGGGGATACGCAGTATTTT
abundance: .; j_gene: TRBJ1-4; d_gene: .; v_gene: TRBV5-8; CDR3aa: CASSLGGGRTNEKLFF; CDR3nt: TGTGCCAGCAGCTTGGGGGGCGGCAGAACTAATGAAAAACTGTTTTTT
abundance: .; j_gene: TRBJ2-2; d_gene: .; v_gene: TRBV11-2; CDR3aa: CASSPPPWANTGELFF; CDR3nt: TGTGCCAGCAGCCCGCCCCCGTGGGCCAACACCGGGGAGCTGTTTTTT
abundance: .; j_gene: TRBJ2-3; d_gene: .; v_gene: TRBV7-3; CDR3aa: CASSPTGLETDTQYF; CDR3nt: TGTGCCAGCAGCCCGACGGGACTCGAGACAGATACGCAGTATTTT
abundance: .; j_gene: TRBJ2-2; d_gene: TRBD1; v_gene: TRBV28; CDR3aa: CASRAGGNTGELFF; CDR3nt: TGTGCCAGTAGGGCAGGGGGTAACACCGGGGAGCTGTTTTTT
abundance: once; j_gene: TRBJ2-1; d_gene: .; v_gene: TRBV6-2/TRBV6-3; CDR3aa: CASSLRYNEQFF; CDR3nt: TGTGCCAGCAGTCTACGCTACAATGAGCAGTTCTTC
abundance: .; j_gene: TRBJ1-2; d_gene: TRBD1; v_gene: TRBV29-1; CDR3aa: CSVLSGTAYGYTF; CDR3nt: TGCAGCGTTCTCTCTGGGACAGCCTATGGCTACACCTTC
abundance: .; j_gene: TRBJ1-1; d_gene: .; v_gene: TRBV11-1; CDR3aa: CASSLSRGSNTEAFF; CDR3nt: TGTGCCAGCAGCTTATCTCGAGGGTCAAACACTGAAGCTTTCTTT
abundance: .; j_gene: TRBJ1-1; d_gene: .; v_gene: TRBV18; CDR3aa: CASSTTTGRRTEAFF; CDR3nt: TGTGCCAGCTCTACTACTACAGGGCGTCGGACTGAAGCTTTCTTT
abundance: .; j_gene: TRBJ2-1; d_gene: .; v_gene: TRBV7-2; CDR3aa: CASSLGRLANEQFF; CDR3nt: TGTGCCAGCAGCTTAGGCCGTTTAGCGAATGAGCAGTTCTTC
abundance: .; j_gene: TRBJ2-7; d_gene: TRBD2; v_gene: TRBV7-3; CDR3aa: CASSLMASGFYEQYF; CDR3nt: TGTGCCAGCAGCTTGATGGCTAGCGGGTTTTACGAGCAGTACTTC
abundance: .; j_gene: TRBJ1-4; d_gene: .; v_gene: TRBV28; CDR3aa: CASSFRGHRDEKLFF; CDR3nt: TGTGCCAGCAGTTTTCGGGGACATCGGGATGAAAAACTGTTTTTT
abundance: .; j_gene: TRBJ2-5; d_gene: TRBD1; v_gene: TRBV7-6; CDR3aa: CASSYVQGRETQYF; CDR3nt: TGTGCCAGCAGCTATGTACAGGGGAGAGAGACCCAGTACTTC
abundance: .; j_gene: TRBJ1-1; d_gene: .; v_gene: TRBV11-2; CDR3aa: CASSLGTAAFF; CDR3nt: TGTGCCAGCAGCTTAGGGACAGCAGCTTTCTTT
abundance: once; j_gene: TRBJ1-6; d_gene: .; v_gene: TRBV30; CDR3aa: CAWNGGFPNSPLHF; CDR3nt: TGTGCCTGGAACGGGGGTTTTCCCAATTCACCCCTCCACTTT
abundance: once; j_gene: TRBJ1-4; d_gene: TRBD1; v_gene: TRBV5-1; CDR3aa: CASSTRDSIFGGEKLFF; CDR3nt: TGCGCCAGCAGCACCCGGGACAGCATCTTCGGCGGTGAAAAACTGTTTTTT
abundance: few; j_gene: TRBJ1-1; d_gene: .; v_gene: TRBV10-3; CDR3aa: CATATNPGTSTEAFF; CDR3nt: TGTGCCACCGCTACAAATCCCGGGACATCCACTGAAGCTTTCTTT
abundance: .; j_gene: TRBJ2-1; d_gene: TRBD2; v_gene: TRBV19; CDR3aa: CASSMLSGTNEQFF; CDR3nt: TGTGCCAGTAGTATGCTTAGCGGGACTAATGAGCAGTTCTTC
abundance: .; j_gene: TRBJ2-5; d_gene: TRBD1; v_gene: TRBV5-4; CDR3aa: CASSSYRGGYQETQYF; CDR3nt: TGTGCCAGCAGCTCTTACAGGGGTGGGTACCAAGAGACCCAGTACTTC
abundance: .; j_gene: TRBJ2-2; d_gene: .; v_gene: TRBV29-1; CDR3aa: CSVEGSGELFF; CDR3nt: TGCAGCGTTGAAGGGAGCGGGGAGCTGTTTTTT
abundance: .; j_gene: TRBJ2-7; d_gene: .; v_gene: TRBV30; CDR3aa: CAWSVYRQFREQYF; CDR3nt: TGTGCCTGGAGTGTTTATCGACAGTTCCGTGAGCAGTACTTC
abundance: .; j_gene: TRBJ2-2; d_gene: TRBD1; v_gene: TRBV28; CDR3aa: CASHGQGFTGELFF; CDR3nt: TGTGCCAGCCATGGACAGGGTTTTACCGGGGAGCTGTTTTTT
abundance: .; j_gene: TRBJ2-1; d_gene: .; v_gene: TRBV7-2; CDR3aa: CASSLGPGSNEQFF; CDR3nt: TGTGCCAGCAGCTTAGGACCGGGGAGCAATGAGCAGTTCTTC
abundance: .; j_gene: TRBJ2-7; d_gene: TRBD1; v_gene: TRBV7-2; CDR3aa: CASSPGTALSYEQYF; CDR3nt: TGTGCCAGCAGCCCTGGGACAGCCCTTTCCTACGAGCAGTACTTC
abundance: .; j_gene: TRBJ2-5; d_gene: TRBD2; v_gene: TRBV18; CDR3aa: CASSPIGGKQETQYF; CDR3nt: TGTGCCAGCTCACCCATCGGGGGGAAACAAGAGACCCAGTACTTC
abundance: .; j_gene: TRBJ1-1; d_gene: .; v_gene: TRBV7-8; CDR3aa: CASSPYNSEAFF; CDR3nt: TGTGCCAGCAGCCCCTATAACTCTGAAGCTTTCTTT
abundance: .; j_gene: TRBJ2-5; d_gene: .; v_gene: TRBV27; CDR3aa: CASSLHRREETQYF; CDR3nt: TGTGCCAGCAGTTTACATCGGAGGGAGGAGACCCAGTACTTC
abundance: .; j_gene: TRBJ2-3; d_gene: .; v_gene: TRBV27; CDR3aa: CASSSSSRGADTQYF; CDR3nt: TGTGCCAGCAGTTCATCCTCCAGGGGCGCAGATACGCAGTATTTT
abundance: .; j_gene: TRBJ2-3; d_gene: .; v_gene: TRBV19; CDR3aa: CASRAREPLTDTQYF; CDR3nt: TGTGCCAGTAGGGCCCGGGAGCCCCTCACAGATACGCAGTATTTT
abundance: .; j_gene: TRBJ1-1; d_gene: TRBD1; v_gene: TRBV5-1; CDR3aa: CASSGGQGNTEAFF; CDR3nt: TGCGCCAGCAGCGGGGGACAGGGTAACACTGAAGCTTTCTTT
abundance: .; j_gene: TRBJ2-7; d_gene: .; v_gene: TRBV5-4; CDR3aa: CASSLAGVYEQYF; CDR3nt: TGTGCCAGCAGCTTGGCGGGGGTCTACGAGCAGTACTTC
abundance: .; j_gene: TRBJ1-2; d_gene: TRBD1; v_gene: TRBV28; CDR3aa: CASRQDRGYGYTF; CDR3nt: TGTGCCAGCCGACAGGACAGGGGCTATGGCTACACCTTC
abundance: .; j_gene: TRBJ2-5; d_gene: TRBD1; v_gene: TRBV7-9; CDR3aa: CASRETGRQETQYF; CDR3nt: TGTGCCAGCAGGGAGACAGGGCGACAAGAGACCCAGTACTTC
abundance: .; j_gene: TRBJ2-5; d_gene: .; v_gene: TRBV11-2; CDR3aa: CASSRVFQETQYF; CDR3nt: TGTGCCAGCAGTCGGGTCTTCCAAGAGACCCAGTACTTC
abundance: .; j_gene: TRBJ1-1; d_gene: TRBD1; v_gene: TRBV4-3; CDR3aa: CASSQKPGQGGSEAFF; CDR3nt: TGCGCCAGCAGCCAAAAACCGGGACAGGGCGGGTCTGAAGCTTTCTTT
abundance: .; j_gene: TRBJ1-5; d_gene: .; v_gene: TRBV5-6; CDR3aa: CASSRRRTASDQPQHF; CDR3nt: TGTGCCAGCAGCCGGAGGAGGACGGCTAGCGATCAGCCCCAGCATTTT
abundance: .; j_gene: TRBJ2-7; d_gene: TRBD1; v_gene: TRBV29-1; CDR3aa: CSVQTTGGSYEQYF; CDR3nt: TGCAGCGTGCAGACGACAGGGGGCTCCTACGAGCAGTACTTC
abundance: .; j_gene: TRBJ2-2; d_gene: .; v_gene: TRBV29-1; CDR3aa: CSVMGAGELFF; CDR3nt: TGCAGCGTTATGGGCGCCGGGGAGCTGTTTTTT
abundance: .; j_gene: TRBJ1-5; d_gene: TRBD1; v_gene: TRBV19; CDR3aa: CASSPRTGGVKYSNQPQHF; CDR3nt: TGTGCCAGTAGTCCTCGGACAGGGGGCGTCAAATATAGCAATCAGCCCCAGCATTTT
abundance: .; j_gene: TRBJ1-6; d_gene: TRBD1; v_gene: TRBV7-2; CDR3aa: CASSLVDRESPLHF; CDR3nt: TGTGCCAGCAGCTTAGTTGACAGGGAGTCACCCCTCCACTTT
abundance: .; j_gene: TRBJ1-2; d_gene: .; v_gene: TRBV19; CDR3aa: CASSRTASRDYGYTF; CDR3nt: TGTGCCAGTAGTAGAACAGCTTCGCGGGACTATGGCTACACCTTC
abundance: .; j_gene: TRBJ1-5; d_gene: TRBD1; v_gene: TRBV28; CDR3aa: CASSGRDRSLNQPQHF; CDR3nt: TGTGCCAGCAGCGGTAGGGACAGGTCCCTCAATCAGCCCCAGCATTTT
abundance: .; j_gene: TRBJ1-1; d_gene: TRBD1; v_gene: TRBV5-1; CDR3aa: CASSPSPGTGNTEAFF; CDR3nt: TGCGCCAGCAGCCCAAGTCCCGGGACAGGGAACACTGAAGCTTTCTTT